These T cell receptor beta chains were read from a single sample in a study of T cell changes during pregnancy in multiple sclerosis. Using immunoSEQ multiplex PCR, the repertoire was profiled, and TCRdb retains in-frame clones only, with some absent. The sample holds about 110,000 clones, 85% to 95% seen once. The sample was peripheral blood, taken after pregnancy. The receptors were sampled from a female donor with multiple sclerosis, enrolled in a pregnancy study. CDR3s include the opening cysteine and the closing phenylalanine or tryptophan. The D gene is left open where the match is weak.

D,V,J,length,CDR3,DNA
-,TRBV5-1,TRBJ1-6,15,CASSFDRPENSPLHF,TGCGCCAGCAGCTTCGACAGGCCTGAGAATTCACCCCTCCACTTT
-,TRBV18,TRBJ1-4,15,CASSPITETNEKLFF,TGTGCCAGCTCACCAATCACAGAGACTAATGAAAAACTGTTTTTT
-,TRBV6-1,TRBJ2-5,16,CASSEGNRVYQETQYF,TGTGCCAGCAGTGAGGGGAACAGGGTTTACCAAGAGACCCAGTACTTC
-,TRBV6-1,TRBJ2-1,15,CASSRQGSSYNEQFF,TGTGCCAGCAGTCGGCAGGGGAGCTCCTACAATGAGCAGTTCTTC
TRBD1,TRBV2,TRBJ2-5,13,CASRQGAVETQYF,TGTGCCAGCAGACAGGGGGCAGTGGAGACCCAGTACTTC
TRBD2,TRBV2,TRBJ2-3,13,CASLSGGTDTQYF,TGTGCCAGCCTAAGCGGGGGCACAGATACGCAGTATTTT
-,TRBV5-6,TRBJ2-7,13,CASSLGSSYEQYF,TGTGCCAGCAGCTTGGGGAGCTCCTACGAGCAGTACTTC
TRBD2,TRBV7-6,TRBJ2-2,16,CASGLVAGGPTGELFF,TGTGCCAGCGGCCTGGTAGCGGGGGGGCCCACCGGGGAGCTGTTTTTT
-,TRBV6-6,TRBJ1-1,11,CASMFGYEAFF,TGTGCCAGCATGTTCGGGTATGAAGCTTTCTTT
TRBD1,TRBV7-2,TRBJ2-2,15,CASSLGTGFGGELFF,TGTGCCAGCAGCTTAGGGACAGGGTTCGGCGGGGAGCTGTTTTTT
TRBD2,TRBV6-1,TRBJ2-1,15,CASNQRGFSYNEQFF,TGTGCCAGCAACCAGCGGGGATTCTCCTACAATGAGCAGTTCTTC
-,TRBV28,TRBJ2-1,15,CASSLERFSYNEQFF,TGTGCCAGCAGTTTAGAGCGATTCTCCTACAATGAGCAGTTCTTC
-,TRBV28,TRBJ1-1,14,CASSSPGQHTEAFF,TGTGCCAGCAGTTCTCCGGGACAACACACTGAAGCTTTCTTT
TRBD2,TRBV5-1,TRBJ2-3,15,CASSLEAGREDTQYF,TGCGCCAGCAGCTTGGAAGCGGGAAGGGAAGATACGCAGTATTTT
TRBD2,TRBV4-1,TRBJ2-7,16,CASSQEPGLAVYEQYF,TGCGCCAGCAGCCAAGAACCCGGACTAGCGGTATACGAGCAGTACTTC
TRBD1,TRBV19,TRBJ1-1,12,CASQQGIGEAFF,TGTGCCAGTCAACAGGGGATCGGTGAAGCTTTCTTT
TRBD2,TRBV5-1,TRBJ2-1,15,CASSPQREGGNEQFF,TGCGCCAGCAGCCCCCAGCGGGAGGGAGGCAATGAGCAGTTCTTC
TRBD2,TRBV19,TRBJ2-3,17,CASSPTSGGPRTDTQYF,TGTGCCAGTAGCCCGACTAGCGGGGGGCCCCGCACAGATACGCAGTATTTT
-,TRBV19,TRBJ1-1,14,CASSSRGEDTEAFF,TGTGCCAGTAGTAGCCGGGGGGAGGATACTGAAGCTTTCTTT
-,TRBV2,TRBJ2-1,15,CASSLTGPGGNEQFF,TGTGCCAGCAGTTTGACAGGCCCCGGTGGGAATGAGCAGTTCTTC
-,TRBV30,TRBJ1-3,16,CAWDPLGGNSGNTIYF,TGTGCCTGGGACCCACTCGGGGGAAACTCTGGAAACACCATATATTTT
TRBD1,TRBV6-1,TRBJ2-7,16,CASSVEAGTAIYEQYF,TGTGCCAGCAGTGTTGAGGCCGGGACAGCTATTTACGAGCAGTACTTC
-,TRBV7-9,TRBJ2-5,16,CASSRQRAGTQETQYF,TGTGCCAGCAGCAGACAGAGGGCGGGAACTCAAGAGACCCAGTACTTC
TRBD1,TRBV27,TRBJ2-5,16,CASSLAGTGAQETQYF,TGTGCCAGCAGTTTAGCCGGGACAGGGGCCCAAGAGACCCAGTACTTC
-,TRBV27,TRBJ2-7,16,CASSPAVTARPYEQYF,TGTGCCAGCAGTCCAGCTGTGACAGCCCGTCCCTACGAGCAGTACTTC
-,TRBV5-1,TRBJ1-6,17,CASSLFGEGHPNSPLHF,TGCGCCAGCAGCTTGTTTGGGGAGGGGCACCCTAATTCACCCCTCCACTTT
-,TRBV11-3,TRBJ2-7,13,CASSLGGPYEQYF,TGTGCCAGCAGCTTAGGCGGGCCCTACGAGCAGTACTTC
-,TRBV9,TRBJ2-3,15,CASSPSSSRTDTQYF,TGTGCCAGCAGCCCTTCTAGCTCCCGCACAGATACGCAGTATTTT
TRBD2,TRBV30,TRBJ2-7,15,CAWAPISGRAGEQYF,TGTGCCTGGGCCCCGATTAGCGGGAGGGCTGGCGAGCAGTACTTC
TRBD1,TRBV4-2,TRBJ1-2,15,CASSQVWTGGNGYTF,TGTGCCAGCAGCCAAGTCTGGACAGGGGGCAATGGCTACACCTTC
TRBD1,TRBV7-3,TRBJ1-2,14,CASSPGTDLYGYTF,TGTGCCAGCAGCCCCGGGACAGATCTTTATGGCTACACCTTC
TRBD2,TRBV6-1,TRBJ2-1,14,CASRGLAGYNEQFF,TGTGCCAGCAGGGGACTAGCAGGGTACAATGAGCAGTTCTTC